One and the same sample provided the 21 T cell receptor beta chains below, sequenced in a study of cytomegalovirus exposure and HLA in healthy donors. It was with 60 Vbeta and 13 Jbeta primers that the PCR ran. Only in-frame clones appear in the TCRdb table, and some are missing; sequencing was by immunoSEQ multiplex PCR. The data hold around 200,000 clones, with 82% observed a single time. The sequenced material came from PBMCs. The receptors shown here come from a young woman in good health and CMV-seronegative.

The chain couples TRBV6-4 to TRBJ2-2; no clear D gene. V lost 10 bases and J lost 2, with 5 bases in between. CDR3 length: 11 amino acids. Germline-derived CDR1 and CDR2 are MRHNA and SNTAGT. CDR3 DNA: TGTGCCACCATCAACACCGGGGAGCTGTTTTTT. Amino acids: CATINTGELFF.

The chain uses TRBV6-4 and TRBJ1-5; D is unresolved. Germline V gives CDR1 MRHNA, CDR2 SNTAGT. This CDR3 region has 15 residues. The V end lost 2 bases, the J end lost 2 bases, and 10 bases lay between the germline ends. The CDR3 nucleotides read TGTGCCAGCAGTGACGCGGGGTTGCGCAATCAGCCCCAGCATTTT. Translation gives CASSDAGLRNQPQHF.

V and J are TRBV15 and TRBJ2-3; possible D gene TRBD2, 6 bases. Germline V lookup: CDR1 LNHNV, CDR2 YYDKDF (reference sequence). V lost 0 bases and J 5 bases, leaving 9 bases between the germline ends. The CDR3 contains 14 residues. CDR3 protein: CATSRELAVDTQYF. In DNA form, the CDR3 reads TGTGCCACCAGCAGAGAACTAGCCGTAGATACGCAGTATTTT.

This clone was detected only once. CDR3 bases: TGCGCCAGCAGCTTGGCCGACACCGGGGAGCTGTTTTTT. Residues: CASSLADTGELFF. J is TRBJ2-2 and V is TRBV5-1; D is unresolved. The length of the CDR3 is 13 residues. The germline CDR1 and CDR2 sequences are SGHRS and YFSETQ. With 0 bases removed from V and 3 bases from J, the gap between germline ends came to 3 bases.

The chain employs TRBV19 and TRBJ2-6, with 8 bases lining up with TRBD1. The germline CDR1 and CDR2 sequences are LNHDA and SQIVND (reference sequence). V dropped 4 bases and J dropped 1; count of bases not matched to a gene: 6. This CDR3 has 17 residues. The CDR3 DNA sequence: TGTGCCAGTAGTACGGGGACAGGCGGGTCTGGGGCCAACGTCCTGACTTTC. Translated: CASSTGTGGSGANVLTF.

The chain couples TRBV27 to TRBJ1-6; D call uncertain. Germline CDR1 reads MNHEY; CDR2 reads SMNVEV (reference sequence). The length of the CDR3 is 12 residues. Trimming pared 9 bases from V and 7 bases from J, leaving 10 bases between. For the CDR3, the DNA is TGTGCCAGTCGTTTGCGGAATTCACCCCTCCACTTT. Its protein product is CASRLRNSPLHF.

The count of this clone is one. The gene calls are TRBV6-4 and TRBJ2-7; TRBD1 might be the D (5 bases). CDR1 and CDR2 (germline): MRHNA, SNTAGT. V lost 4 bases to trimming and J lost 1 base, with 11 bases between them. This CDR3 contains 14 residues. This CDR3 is CASSARGESYEQYF. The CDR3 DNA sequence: TGTGCCAGCAGTGCTAGGGGTGAGTCCTACGAGCAGTACTTC.

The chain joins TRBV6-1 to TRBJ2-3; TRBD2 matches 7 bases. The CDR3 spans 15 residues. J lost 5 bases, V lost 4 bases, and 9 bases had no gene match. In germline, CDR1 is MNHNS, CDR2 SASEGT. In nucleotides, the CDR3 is TGTGCCAGCAGTGTCCTCCGGACTAGGGGAGATACGCAGTATTTT. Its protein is CASSVLRTRGDTQYF.

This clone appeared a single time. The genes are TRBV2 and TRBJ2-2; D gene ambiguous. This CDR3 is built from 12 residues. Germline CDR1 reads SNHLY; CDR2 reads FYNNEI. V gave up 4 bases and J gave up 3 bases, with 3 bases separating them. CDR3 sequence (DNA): TGTGCCAGCAGTGTCTACACCGGGGAGCTGTTTTTT. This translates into CASSVYTGELFF.

Here the CDR3 reads CASSTSGGQETQYF. CDR3 in DNA: TGCGCCAGCTCGACTAGCGGGGGACAAGAGACCCAGTACTTC. The chain carries TRBV10-1 and TRBJ2-5; 12 nucleotides line up with TRBD2. V was pared by 8 bases and J by 2 bases, with 3 bases of the junction left unmatched. This CDR3 region has 14 residues. Germline CDR1 WNHNN, CDR2 SYGVQD (reference sequence).

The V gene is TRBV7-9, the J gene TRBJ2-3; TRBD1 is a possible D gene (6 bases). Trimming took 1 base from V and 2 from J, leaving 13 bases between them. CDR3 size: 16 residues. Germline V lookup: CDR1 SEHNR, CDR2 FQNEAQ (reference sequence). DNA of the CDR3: TGTGCCAGCAGCTTAGGGGTGGCAGGGGCCACAGATACGCAGTATTTT. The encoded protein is CASSLGVAGATDTQYF.

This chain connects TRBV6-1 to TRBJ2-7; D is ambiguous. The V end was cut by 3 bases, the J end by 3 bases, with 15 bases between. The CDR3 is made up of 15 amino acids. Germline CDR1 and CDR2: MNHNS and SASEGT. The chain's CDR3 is CASSDGASASYEQYF. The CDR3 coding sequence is TGTGCCAGCAGTGACGGTGCTTCGGCTAGCTACGAGCAGTACTTC.

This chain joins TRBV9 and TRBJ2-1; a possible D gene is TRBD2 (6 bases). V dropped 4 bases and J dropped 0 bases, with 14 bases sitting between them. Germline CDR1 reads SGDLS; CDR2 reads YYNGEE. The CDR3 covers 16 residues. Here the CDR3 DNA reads TGTGCCAGCAGCCCCAGACTAGTGGGCTCCTACAATGAGCAGTTCTTC. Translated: CASSPRLVGSYNEQFF. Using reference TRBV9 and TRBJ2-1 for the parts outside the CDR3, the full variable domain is DSGVTQTPKHLITATGQRVTLRCSPRSGDLSVYWYQQSLDQGLQFLIQYYNGEERAKGNILERFSAQQFPDLHSELNLSSLELGDSALYFCASSPRLVGSYNEQFFGPGTRLTVL.

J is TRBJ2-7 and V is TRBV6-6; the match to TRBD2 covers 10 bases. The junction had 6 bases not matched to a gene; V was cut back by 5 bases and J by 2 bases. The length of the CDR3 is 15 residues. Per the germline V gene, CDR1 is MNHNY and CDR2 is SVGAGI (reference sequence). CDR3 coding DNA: TGTGCCAGCAGTGCCGGGACTAGCGATACCTACGAGCAGTACTTC. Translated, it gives CASSAGTSDTYEQYF.

The CDR3: CASSLTVGGIVVGNQPQHF. The CDR3 DNA reads TGTGCCAGCAGTTTAACGGTGGGAGGGATCGTTGTTGGCAATCAGCCCCAGCATTTT. The chain links TRBV28 to TRBJ1-5; D gene unclear. Germline-derived CDR1 and CDR2 are MDHEN and SYDVKM. The germline V and J ends were trimmed by 2 bases and 2 bases, with 22 bases remaining between them. The CDR3 length is 19 residues.

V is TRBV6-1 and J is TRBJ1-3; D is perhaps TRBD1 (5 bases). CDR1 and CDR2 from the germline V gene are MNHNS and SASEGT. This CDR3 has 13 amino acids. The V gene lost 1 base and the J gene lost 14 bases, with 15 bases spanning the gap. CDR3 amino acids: CASSEGVRASLYF. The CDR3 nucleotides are TGTGCCAGCAGTGAAGGGGTCAGGGCCTCTTTATATTTT.

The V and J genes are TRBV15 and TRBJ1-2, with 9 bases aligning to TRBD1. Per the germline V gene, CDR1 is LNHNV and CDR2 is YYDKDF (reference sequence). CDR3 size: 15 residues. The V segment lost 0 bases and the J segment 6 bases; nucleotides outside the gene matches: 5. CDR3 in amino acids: CATSRDWGQGDGYTF. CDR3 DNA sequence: TGTGCCACCAGCAGAGATTGGGGACAGGGAGATGGCTACACCTTC.

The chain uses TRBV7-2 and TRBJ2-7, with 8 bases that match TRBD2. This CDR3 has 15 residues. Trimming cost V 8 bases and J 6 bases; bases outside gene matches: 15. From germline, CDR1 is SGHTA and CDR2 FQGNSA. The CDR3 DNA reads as TGTGCCAGCCACCTAGGGCAGCGGGAGACCCCCGAGCAGTACTTC. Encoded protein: CASHLGQRETPEQYF.

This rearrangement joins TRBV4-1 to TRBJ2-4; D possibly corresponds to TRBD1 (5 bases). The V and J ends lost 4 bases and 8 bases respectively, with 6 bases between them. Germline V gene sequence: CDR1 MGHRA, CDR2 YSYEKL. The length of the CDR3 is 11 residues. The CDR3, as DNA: TGCGCCAGCAGCCTAGGGGACATTCAGTACTTC. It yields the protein CASSLGDIQYF.

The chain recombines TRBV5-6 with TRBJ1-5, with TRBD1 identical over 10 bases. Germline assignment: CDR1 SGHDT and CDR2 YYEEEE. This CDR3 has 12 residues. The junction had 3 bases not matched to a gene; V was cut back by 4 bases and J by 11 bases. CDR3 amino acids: CASSPGTGAQHF. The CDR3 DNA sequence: TGTGCCAGCAGCCCTGGGACAGGGGCCCAGCATTTT.

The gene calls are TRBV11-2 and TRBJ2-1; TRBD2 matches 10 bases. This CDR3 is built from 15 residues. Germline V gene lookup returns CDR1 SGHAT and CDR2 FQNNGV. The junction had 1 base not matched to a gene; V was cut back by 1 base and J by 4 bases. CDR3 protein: CASSLVAGGYNEQFF. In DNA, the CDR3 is TGTGCCAGCAGCTTAGTAGCGGGGGGTTACAATGAGCAGTTCTTC.